The entry below gives a single T cell receptor (beta chain) sequence along with its context. The germline V gene encodes CDR1 SNHLY and CDR2 FYNNEI. The V gene end was trimmed by 4 bases and the J gene end by 2 bases; junction bases not matched to a gene: 11. This CDR3 has 17 amino acids. This sample is drawn from a study of blood T cell repertoires in COVID-19. Study details: Sites across the United States, Italy and Spain contributed samples from acute and convalescent COVID-19. T cells, B-cell-depleted T cells, or PBMCs provided the cDNA or gDNA that served as material.

Per the original methods: Cell counts per sample came from amplifying reference gene primers. Assay used: immunoSEQ multiplex PCR; TCRdb lists only in-frame clones, some missing. The DNA gave D and trimming, while V, J and clone size come from that table. The sample holds tens of thousands of clones, about two thirds seen once. The TCR sequence derives from a boy aged 2 to 10 with active or convalescent COVID-19. Sequencing input: peripheral blood. V is TRBV2 and J is TRBJ1-2, with 9 bases aligning to TRBD1. CDR3 in amino acids: CASSGYPGQGENYGYTF. CDR3 bases: TGTGCCAGCAGTGGCTACCCGGGACAGGGTGAAAACTATGGCTACACCTTC.